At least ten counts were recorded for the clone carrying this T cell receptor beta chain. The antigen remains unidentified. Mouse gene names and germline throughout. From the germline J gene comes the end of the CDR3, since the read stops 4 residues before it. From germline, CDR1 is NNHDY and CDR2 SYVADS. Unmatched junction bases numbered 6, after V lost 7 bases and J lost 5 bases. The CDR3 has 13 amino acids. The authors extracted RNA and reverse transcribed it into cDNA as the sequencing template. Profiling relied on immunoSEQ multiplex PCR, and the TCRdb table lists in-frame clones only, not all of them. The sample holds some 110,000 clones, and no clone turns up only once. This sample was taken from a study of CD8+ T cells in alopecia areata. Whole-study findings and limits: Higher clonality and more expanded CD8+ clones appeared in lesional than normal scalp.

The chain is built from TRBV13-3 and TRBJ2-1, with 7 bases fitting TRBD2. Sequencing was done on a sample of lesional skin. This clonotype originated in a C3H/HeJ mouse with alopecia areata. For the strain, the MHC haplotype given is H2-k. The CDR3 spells CASGGEGNAEQFF. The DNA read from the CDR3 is TGTGCCAGCGGGGGGGAGGGGAATGCT.